These 20 T cell receptor beta chains were all obtained from the same sample, sequenced in a study of cytomegalovirus exposure and HLA in healthy donors. The PCR employed 60 Vbeta primers together with 13 Jbeta primers. TCRdb's table, derived via immunoSEQ multiplex PCR, lists solely in-frame clones and lacks some. This table holds approximately 170,000 clones, around 81% found once. The sequenced sample was PBMCs. The receptors come from a woman younger than 45 in good health and CMV-seropositive.

The genes are TRBV28 and TRBJ2-3; 7 bases line up with TRBD1. With V trimmed by 3 bases and J by 5 bases, 5 bases remained unmatched. The germline CDR1 and CDR2 sequences are MDHEN and SYDVKM. The length of the CDR3 is 14 residues. CDR3 sequence reads: CASSFDRVVDTQYF. The CDR3 DNA sequence: TGTGCCAGCAGTTTTGACAGGGTAGTAGATACGCAGTATTTT.

The chain links TRBV27 to TRBJ2-7, with TRBD1 identical over 12 bases. Unmatched junction bases numbered 7, after V lost 6 bases and J lost 7 bases. The CDR3 totals 14 residues. CDR1 is MNHEY and CDR2 is SMNVEV in the germline V gene (reference sequence). The CDR3 spells CASRTGQGAGEQYF. The CDR3, as DNA: TGTGCCAGCAGAACGGGACAGGGGGCGGGGGAGCAGTACTTC.

The V gene is TRBV7-9, the J gene TRBJ2-7; D is possibly TRBD2 (5 bases). Looked up from germline, CDR1 is SEHNR and CDR2 is FQNEAQ (reference sequence). The CDR3 runs 15 residues. Between the trimmed V and J ends, which lost 5 bases and 5 bases, there was a span of 19 bases. The CDR3: CASSPPLRTGDEQYF. The CDR3 DNA is TGTGCCAGCAGCCCTCCCCTCCGCACCGGGGACGAGCAGTACTTC.

The gene calls are TRBV9 and TRBJ1-1; D is unresolved. Germline V gives CDR1 SGDLS, CDR2 YYNGEE. Deletions cut 4 bases from V and 2 bases from J, with 12 bases between. The length of the CDR3 is 14 residues. The chain's CDR3 is CASSFREGNTEAFF. As DNA, the CDR3 is TGTGCCAGCAGCTTCCGAGAGGGAAACACTGAAGCTTTCTTT.

There are a few counts of this clone. V usage is TRBV2 and J usage is TRBJ2-2; perhaps TRBD1 as D (5 bases). The CDR3 runs to 13 residues. V was trimmed by 10 bases and J by 1 base, leaving 10 bases between them. Germline V CDR1 and CDR2: SNHLY, FYNNEI. In DNA, the CDR3 is TGTGCCACCAGGACACGGAACACCGGGGAGCTGTTTTTT. Its translation is CATRTRNTGELFF.

The chain is built from TRBV27 and TRBJ2-3; D might be TRBD1 (6 bases). CDR1 MNHEY and CDR2 SMNVEV come from the germline V gene (reference sequence). The CDR3 has 16 residues. V lost 6 bases and J lost 1, with 17 bases in between. The CDR3 bases are TGTGCCAGCAGGTCCACCGGGACACTCCGCACAGATACGCAGTATTTT. It specifies CASRSTGTLRTDTQYF.

The genes are TRBV2 and TRBJ1-2, with D tentatively TRBD1 (5 bases). CDR3 length: 13 amino acids. The germline gives CDR1 SNHLY, CDR2 FYNNEI. V shed 10 bases and J shed 5 bases, with 17 bases lying between them. This CDR3 is CATTGGTVYGYTF. DNA for the CDR3: TGTGCCACCACCGGGGGGACTGTTTATGGCTACACCTTC. The full variable domain, completed using reference TRBV2 and TRBJ1-2, is EPEVTQTPSHQVTQMGQEVILRCVPISNHLYFYWYRQILGQKVEFLVSFYNNEISEKSEIFDDQFSVERPDGSNFTLKIRSTKLEDSAMYFCATTGGTVYGYTFGSGTRLTVV.

V and J are TRBV9 and TRBJ1-2; 7 nucleotides agree with TRBD1. This CDR3 spans 12 amino acids. After removal of 7 bases from V and 7 bases from J, the junction contained 7 bases not matched to a gene. Germline lookup yields CDR1 SGDLS and CDR2 YYNGEE. The CDR3 region has the DNA TGTGCCAGCGGGGTCACAGGGGCTGGCTACACCTTC. It is translated as CASGVTGAGYTF. Looking up the rest from reference TRBV9 and TRBJ1-2 gives the full variable domain: DSGVTQTPKHLITATGQRVTLRCSPRSGDLSVYWYQQSLDQGLQFLIQYYNGEERAKGNILERFSAQQFPDLHSELNLSSLELGDSALYFCASGVTGAGYTFGSGTRLTVV.

The chain couples TRBV10-3 to TRBJ1-2; TRBD1 aligns across 10 bases. Germline-derived CDR1 and CDR2 are ENHRY and SYGVKD. The V segment lost 8 bases and the J segment 5 bases; nucleotides outside the gene matches: 8. This CDR3 is built from 14 residues. DNA of the CDR3: TGTGCCATCCCGGATGGGACAGGGGTGTATGGCTACACCTTC. Amino acids: CAIPDGTGVYGYTF.

This chain connects TRBV6-5 to TRBJ1-2, with TRBD1 matching over 7 bases. The CDR3 sequence is 14 residues long. CDR1 is MNHEY, CDR2 SVGAGI, per germline. Trimming removed 6 bases from V and 4 bases from J; junction bases left unmatched: 8. This CDR3 is CASSLRGGIYGYTF. The CDR3, as DNA: TGTGCCAGCAGCCTACGAGGGGGCATCTATGGCTACACCTTC.

This chain connects TRBV7-8 to TRBJ1-1; D is uncertain. CDR3 length: 15 residues. In germline, CDR1 is SGHVS, CDR2 FQNEAQ. Between the trimmed V and J ends, which lost 5 bases and 2 bases, there was a span of 15 bases. CDR3: CASSVGLRTNTEAFF. The CDR3 coding sequence is TGTGCCAGCAGCGTAGGCTTACGGACTAACACTGAAGCTTTCTTT.

The genes are TRBV27 and TRBJ2-7; 7 bases agree with TRBD1. This CDR3 comprises 15 residues. With 4 bases clipped from V and 3 bases from J, the junction kept 9 bases outside the gene matches. CDR1 is MNHEY and CDR2 is SMNVEV in the germline V gene (reference sequence). The CDR3 region is CASSSTPRDSYEQYF. The CDR3, as DNA: TGTGCCAGCAGTTCCACACCCAGGGACAGCTACGAGCAGTACTTC.

The chain uses TRBV19 and TRBJ2-3; tentatively, D is TRBD1 (6 bases). Per germline, CDR1 LNHDA and CDR2 SQIVND (reference sequence). This CDR3 region has 14 residues. The V end lost 5 bases, the J end lost 0 bases, and 9 bases lay between the germline ends. This CDR3 reads CASSPGGSTDTQYF. In DNA, the CDR3 is TGTGCCAGTAGTCCTGGGGGCAGCACAGATACGCAGTATTTT.

J is TRBJ1-5 and V is TRBV7-8; D unresolved. The ends were cut back, 1 base at V and 10 bases at J, with 8 bases in the middle. Germline CDR1 and CDR2: SGHVS and FQNEAQ. The CDR3 spans 12 residues. CDR3 sequence reads: CASSLDGRPQHF. DNA for the CDR3: TGTGCCAGCAGCTTAGACGGTCGACCCCAGCATTTT.

The chain recombines TRBV19 with TRBJ2-2, with 8 bases lining up with TRBD2. Germline V gives CDR1 LNHDA, CDR2 SQIVND (reference sequence). The junction had 7 bases not matched to a gene; V was cut back by 4 bases and J by 6 bases. The CDR3 extends over 15 amino acids. CDR3 sequence reads: CASSTGTRTPGELFF. The CDR3 region has the DNA TGTGCCAGTAGTACCGGGACTAGAACCCCCGGGGAGCTGTTTTTT.

This clone was recorded a few times. This chain connects TRBV29-1 to TRBJ2-2; 9 nucleotides agree with TRBD1. Germline assignment: CDR1 SQVTM and CDR2 ANQGSEA. V shed 7 bases, J shed 7 bases, and the junction held 7 bases outside the gene matches. The length of the CDR3 is 13 residues. Here the CDR3 reads CSARQGVGGELFF. The CDR3, as DNA: TGCAGCGCCCGACAGGGGGTGGGCGGGGAGCTGTTTTTT.

The chain links TRBV6-5 to TRBJ1-1; 8 bases are shared with TRBD1. Germline V CDR1 and CDR2: MNHEY, SVGAGI. The CDR3 covers 16 residues. J gave up 5 bases and V 2 bases, and 10 bases lay outside the gene matches. CDR3 sequence (DNA): TGTGCCAGCAGTTACAGACGGACAGGGTTGATGACTGAAGCTTTCTTT. It is translated as CASSYRRTGLMTEAFF.

The chain is built from TRBV5-1 and TRBJ1-1; 9 bases line up with TRBD1. With V trimmed by 4 bases and J by 4 bases, 8 bases remained unmatched. The CDR3 is made up of 15 amino acids. Germline values: CDR1 SGHRS, CDR2 YFSETQ. CDR3 loop: CASSQKTGGSTEAFF. Written as DNA, the CDR3 is TGCGCCAGCAGCCAAAAGACAGGGGGTAGCACTGAAGCTTTCTTT.

On this clone itself: Other nucleotide sequences from this sample produce the same CDR3. The chain uses TRBV6-5 and TRBJ2-7; TRBD2 aligns across 9 bases. Germline V gene data show CDR1 as MNHEY and CDR2 as SVGAGI. Trimming cost V 0 bases and J 3 bases; bases outside gene matches: 6. This CDR3 contains 16 residues. DNA of the CDR3: TGTGCCAGCAGTTACTCGAGACTAGCGGAGAACTACGAGCAGTACTTC. It codes for CASSYSRLAENYEQYF.

The CDR3 coding sequence is TGTGCCAGCACCCATTACAGGGAAGGTGGCTACACCTTC. Its translation is CASTHYREGGYTF. The gene calls are TRBV7-2 and TRBJ1-2, with D maybe TRBD1 (6 bases). This CDR3 has 13 residues. Germline V gene lookup returns CDR1 SGHTA and CDR2 FQGNSA. Trimming removed 7 bases from V and 7 bases from J, with 16 bases in between.